What follows are 10 T cell receptor beta chains derived from one specimen sequenced in a study of shared clonotypes between healthy human individuals. Profiled with immunoSEQ multiplex PCR; TCRdb holds only in-frame clones, not every one. The sample has about 1 million clones, about 77% seen once. The sequenced sample consisted of memory CD4+ T cells sorted from blood. The subset here: CD45RA-negative fraction. These receptor sequences come from a man aged 18 to 29 in good health.

This chain connects TRBV28 to TRBJ2-7; 7 bases are a match to TRBD1. Germline loops: CDR1 MDHEN, CDR2 SYDVKM. V lost 6 bases to trimming and J lost 5 bases; unmatched junction nucleotides: 10. The CDR3 totals 14 residues. The CDR3 reads CASRPGQRINEQYF. Written as DNA, the CDR3 is TGTGCCAGCAGGCCGGGACAGCGGATAAACGAGCAGTACTTC.

This clone was observed once. The genes are TRBV28 and TRBJ2-5; the D is unclear. Germline V gene sequence: CDR1 MDHEN, CDR2 SYDVKM. The CDR3 extends over 14 amino acids. Trimming shortened V by 7 bases and J by 7 bases, and 19 bases separated the two germline ends. CDR3 sequence: CASTLPGQLGTQYF. The CDR3 DNA is TGTGCCAGCACCCTCCCCGGGCAGTTAGGGACCCAGTACTTC.

The CDR3 is CASSWGYPQGASTF. CDR3 DNA sequence: TGCGCCAGCAGCTGGGGCTACCCCCAGGGGGCCAGCACCTTC. The chain uses TRBV5-1 and TRBJ1-2, with 8 bases identical to TRBD1. The CDR3 spans 14 residues. V lost 3 bases and J lost 13; bases outside the gene matches: 14. The germline gives CDR1 SGHRS, CDR2 YFSETQ.

This chain links TRBV5-1 with TRBJ2-5, with D perhaps matching TRBD2 (5 bases). In germline, CDR1 is SGHRS, CDR2 YFSETQ. This CDR3 has 13 amino acids. The V and J ends lost 2 bases and 2 bases respectively, with 7 bases between them. The CDR3 nucleotides are TGCGCCAGCAGCTTCCCGGGGCAAGAGACCCAGTACTTC. Translated, it gives CASSFPGQETQYF.

This chain joins TRBV30 and TRBJ1-6; D possibly corresponds to TRBD1 (6 bases). Germline V CDR1 and CDR2: GTSNPN, SVGIG (reference sequence). V was cut by 1 base and J by 7 bases, with 14 bases left in between. The CDR3 sequence is 15 residues long. CDR3 nucleotide sequence: TGTGCCTGGAGTGCAGGGGCTCAGGGAAATTCACCCCTCCACTTT. It codes for CAWSAGAQGNSPLHF.

This chain joins TRBV2 and TRBJ2-2; D call uncertain. Between the trimmed V and J ends, which lost 3 bases and 3 bases, there was a span of 11 bases. Germline V CDR1 and CDR2: SNHLY, FYNNEI. The CDR3 loop spans 15 amino acids. CDR3 in DNA: TGTGCCAGCAGTGAGGAACAGTCGTACACCGGGGAGCTGTTTTTT. Its translation: CASSEEQSYTGELFF.

This clone has just one count. The chain uses TRBV19 and TRBJ2-5; 7 bases are a match to TRBD1. CDR1 and CDR2 from the germline V gene are LNHDA and SQIVND (reference sequence). The CDR3 runs to 15 residues. V dropped 4 bases and J dropped 9; count of bases not matched to a gene: 14. CDR3 amino acids: CASSTRDSPFIAQYF. CDR3 DNA: TGTGCCAGTAGTACCCGGGACAGCCCTTTTATCGCCCAGTACTTC.

The J gene is TRBJ1-2, the V gene TRBV20-1; D gene ambiguous. This CDR3 contains 11 residues. Germline V CDR1 and CDR2: DFQATT, SNEGSKA (reference sequence). CDR3 protein: CSRRANYGYTF. CDR3 DNA sequence: TGCAGCCGGAGGGCCAACTATGGCTACACCTTC.

The J gene is TRBJ2-5, the V gene TRBV7-8, with D perhaps TRBD2 (7 bases). Germline-derived CDR1 and CDR2 are SGHVS and FQNEAQ. CDR3 size: 14 residues. Trimming took off 6 bases at V and 5 bases at J, with 16 bases between the two ends. CDR3 sequence reads: CASSFTGGGETQYF. The CDR3 DNA sequence: TGTGCCAGCAGTTTCACGGGGGGCGGGGAGACCCAGTACTTC. Together with reference TRBV7-8 and TRBJ2-5, the CDR3 gives the full variable domain: GAGVSQSPRYKVAKRGQDVALRCDPISGHVSLFWYQQALGQGPEFLTYFQNEAQLDKSGLPSDRFFAERPEGSVSTLKIQRTQQEDSAVYLCASSFTGGGETQYFGPGTRLLVL.

Note on this clone: Given a much more abundant clone one base away, this may be a read error. The sample carries other DNA sequences with the same CDR3. The CDR3 DNA follows: TGTGCCAGCAGATGGACAGGGGGGAACACTGAAGCTTTCTTT. Residues: CASRWTGGNTEAFF. The V call is TRBV2, the J call TRBJ1-1; 10 bases fit TRBD1. V lost 6 bases and J lost 1; bases outside the gene matches: 2. The CDR3 spans 14 residues. Germline V gene sequence: CDR1 SNHLY, CDR2 FYNNEI.